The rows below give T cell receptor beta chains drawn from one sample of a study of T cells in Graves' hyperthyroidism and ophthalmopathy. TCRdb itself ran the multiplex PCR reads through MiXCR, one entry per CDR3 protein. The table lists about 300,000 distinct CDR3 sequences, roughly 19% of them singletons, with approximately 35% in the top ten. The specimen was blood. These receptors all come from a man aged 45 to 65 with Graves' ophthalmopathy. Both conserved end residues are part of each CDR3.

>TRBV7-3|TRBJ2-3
CASSSGLGGGNTQYF
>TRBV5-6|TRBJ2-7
CASRPLAGEFYEQYF
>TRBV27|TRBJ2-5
CASSSRTSDTETQYF
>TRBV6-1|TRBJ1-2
CASSQSTGGALGGYTF
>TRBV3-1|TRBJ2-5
CASSQEGQGRETQYF
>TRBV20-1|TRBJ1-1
CSARDRGFLSTEAFF
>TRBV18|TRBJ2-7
CASSPSIEQYF
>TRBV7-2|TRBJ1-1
CASSAGHTNTEAFF
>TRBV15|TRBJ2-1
CATSRDSRDLGYNEQFF
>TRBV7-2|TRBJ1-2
CASRSGQGSYGYTF
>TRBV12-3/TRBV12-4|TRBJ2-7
CASKIKVSHYEQYF
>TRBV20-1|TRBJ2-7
CSAGRDWGVGEQYF
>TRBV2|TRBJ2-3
CASSELAGGRTDTQYF
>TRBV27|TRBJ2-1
CASSFPGLTKAFF
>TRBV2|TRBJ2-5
CASQTEAQETQYF
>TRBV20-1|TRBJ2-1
CSARSTTGLGNEQFF
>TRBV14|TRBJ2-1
CASSPWTSGSNNEQFF
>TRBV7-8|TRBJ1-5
CASSLQGYQPQHF
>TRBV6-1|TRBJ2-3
CASSEGGWSTDTQYF
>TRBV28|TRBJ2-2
CASIPGRTTGELFF
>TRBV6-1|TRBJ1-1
CASILGTGNTEAFF